This TCR beta chain was observed in a study of sequential checkpoint blockade in melanoma. For the study at large: Both treatment sequences were followed by maintenance nivolumab.

Trimming took off 2 bases at V and 0 bases at J, with 8 bases between the two ends. The CDR3 runs 16 residues. The V gene's germline CDR1 is MNHEY and CDR2 SVGAGI. This clone has just one count. Sequencing was performed with immunoSEQ multiplex PCR; in TCRdb, only in-frame clones are kept and a portion is missing. The sample yields about 10,000 clones, about 80% seen once. The treatment is: randomized to nivolumab then ipilimumab (arm A) or the reverse (arm B). None of the patients previously received DNA-damaging chemotherapy. PBMC sorting kept live CD3+CD8+ cells without CD19 or CD56. The source of this sequence is a human donor with melanoma. The sample in question was CD8+ T cells sorted from blood (inferred from file names), obtained from a patient given nivolumab and ipilimumab in sequence. V and J are TRBV6-5 and TRBJ1-6; D unresolved. CDR3 amino acids: CASSYTASSYNSPLHF. In nucleotides, the CDR3 is TGTGCCAGCAGTTACACTGCGAGCTCCTATAATTCACCCCTCCACTTT.